This section outlines one TCR beta chain sequence together with its context. This specimen comes from a study of blood T cell repertoires in COVID-19. Across the study: Sources were T cells, B-cell-depleted T cells, or PBMCs; the material itself was cDNA or gDNA.

The table came from immunoSEQ multiplex PCR; TCRdb's copy has only in-frame clones and leaves some out. The data show hundreds of thousands of clones, 70% to 90% seen once. In germline, CDR1 is KGHSH, CDR2 LQKENI. V dropped 0 bases and J dropped 4 bases, with 6 bases sitting between them. The CDR3 runs to 13 residues. Cohort assignment relied on participant-reported clinical history. The sample comprised PBMCs or T cells enriched from blood (not recorded which). This TCR was recovered from a woman aged 55-70 years in a cohort exposed to, infected with or recovered from COVID-19 (not recorded which). This chain connects TRBV18 to TRBJ1-2; perhaps TRBD1 as D (5 bases). CDR3: CASSPPGVYGYTF. The CDR3, as DNA: TGTGCCAGCTCACCACCAGGGGTCTATGGCTACACCTTC.